One and the same sample provided the 14 T cell receptor beta chains below, sequenced in a study of early T cells in non-severe SARS-CoV-2 infection. MiXCR, run by TCRdb on the 5' RACE reads, gives a single entry per CDR3 protein. The sample contains some 100,000 distinct CDR3 sequences, over 12% of which appear only once. The sample taken for sequencing was whole blood. These TCRs come from an adult who was a healthcare worker with PCR-confirmed SARS-CoV-2 infection or an uninfected control (not recorded which).

The chain has TRBV29-1 and TRBJ1-2, with D unclear. Germline-derived CDR1 and CDR2 are SQVTM and ANQGSEA. V lost 6 bases, J lost 3 bases, and 11 bases lay in between. The CDR3 length is 12 residues. CDR3 region: CSVQHIDYGYTF. CDR3 DNA: TGCAGCGTCCAACACATAGACTATGGCTACACCTTC.

This clonotype has a count of ten or more. This sequence joins TRBV30 and TRBJ1-4; possible D gene TRBD1, 6 bases. Germline CDR1 GTSNPN, CDR2 SVGIG (reference sequence). Trimming cost V 2 bases and J 7 bases, with 11 bases left between them. The CDR3 is made up of 13 amino acids. DNA for the CDR3: TGTGCCTGGAGTCAACAGGGAGGTGAAAAACTGTTTTTT. Its protein product is CAWSQQGGEKLFF.

The CDR3 coding sequence is TGTGCCAGCGCTTACAGGAAAGAGACCCAGTACTTC. Translated: CASAYRKETQYF. This sequence joins TRBV11-2 and TRBJ2-5, with D perhaps matching TRBD1 (5 bases). V was trimmed by 8 bases and J by 3 bases, leaving 10 bases between them. In germline, CDR1 is SGHAT, CDR2 FQNNGV. This CDR3 comprises 12 residues.

This clonotype was seen only a few times. This rearrangement joins TRBV11-2 to TRBJ1-4; the D gene is possibly TRBD1 (6 bases). CDR3 size: 14 residues. The germline gives CDR1 SGHAT, CDR2 FQNNGV. Trimming cost V 2 bases and J 8 bases, with 12 bases left between them. CDR3 region: CASSLLGGGEKLFF. CDR3 sequence (DNA): TGTGCCAGCAGCTTACTAGGGGGAGGAGAAAAACTGTTTTTT.

The genes are TRBV4-2 and TRBJ1-1; the D gene is possibly TRBD1 (5 bases). Germline V gene sequence: CDR1 LGHNA, CDR2 YNFKEQ. V lost 2 bases and J lost 8, with 9 bases in between. The length of the CDR3 is 12 residues. The CDR3 DNA reads as TGTGCCAGCAGCCAACCCGGGACGGAAGCTTTCTTT. Its protein product is CASSQPGTEAFF.

This clonotype appeared a few times. The genes are TRBV12-3 or TRBV12-4 and TRBJ1-2, with D tentatively TRBD1 (6 bases). The CDR3 runs to 14 residues. The V and J ends lost 6 bases and 3 bases respectively, with 14 bases between them. The chain's CDR3 is CASRQGSVDYGYTF. The DNA of the CDR3 is TGTGCCAGCAGACAGGGATCGGTGGACTATGGCTACACCTTC.

The rearrangement links TRBV7-8 to TRBJ2-2, with unresolved D. The CDR3 loop spans 15 amino acids. The germline gives CDR1 SGHVS, CDR2 FQNEAQ. V gave up 5 bases and J gave up 2 bases, with 12 bases separating them. The CDR3 is CASSVTEINTGELFF. The CDR3, as DNA: TGTGCCAGCAGCGTAACAGAGATTAACACCGGGGAGCTGTTTTTT.

This clonotype appeared many times. This chain joins TRBV5-1 and TRBJ1-1, with TRBD1 matching 8 bases. Germline-derived CDR1 and CDR2 are SGHRS and YFSETQ. V was clipped by 4 bases and J by 5 bases; unmatched bases: 4. The CDR3 is 13 residues long. The CDR3 sequence: CASSDRGSTEAFF. In DNA, the CDR3 is TGCGCCAGCAGCGACAGGGGTTCAACTGAAGCTTTCTTT. The full variable domain, in which reference TRBV5-1 and TRBJ1-1 provide the parts outside the CDR3, is KAGVTQTPRYLIKTRGQQVTLSCSPISGHRSVSWYQQTPGQGLQFLFEYFSETQRNKGNFPGRFSGRQFSNSRSEMNVSTLELGDSALYLCASSDRGSTEAFFGQGTRLTVV.

Here the CDR3 reads CASSQDGLAENQPQHF. DNA for the CDR3: TGCGCCAGCAGCCAAGACGGTTTGGCAGAGAATCAGCCCCAGCATTTT. This sequence joins TRBV4-1 and TRBJ1-5; D unresolved. Trimming stripped 0 bases from V and 4 bases from J, with 13 bases between. Per germline, CDR1 MGHRA and CDR2 YSYEKL. The CDR3 extends over 16 amino acids.

This clonotype was counted only a few times. The rearrangement links TRBV11-2 to TRBJ2-5; 12 bases fit TRBD1. This CDR3 comprises 15 residues. Germline V gene lookup returns CDR1 SGHAT and CDR2 FQNNGV. V gave up 3 bases and J gave up 6 bases; unmatched junction bases: 5. The CDR3 DNA follows: TGTGCCAGCAGCTTCGGGACAGGGGGCACGAAGACCCAGTACTTC. Translated: CASSFGTGGTKTQYF.

The genes are TRBV7-9 and TRBJ1-2; weak D call: TRBD1 (6 bases). With 5 bases removed from V and 2 bases from J, the gap between germline ends came to 15 bases. From germline, CDR1 is SEHNR and CDR2 FQNEAQ (reference sequence). CDR3 size: 15 residues. This CDR3 is CASSILDSSNYGYTF. CDR3 in DNA: TGTGCCAGCAGCATACTGGACAGTAGCAACTATGGCTACACCTTC.

The J gene is TRBJ1-4, the V gene TRBV6-1, with TRBD1 as a possible D gene (6 bases). The CDR3 contains 18 residues. Germline V gene lookup returns CDR1 MNHNS and CDR2 SASEGT. V lost 4 bases to trimming and J lost 7 bases, with 25 bases between them. DNA for the CDR3: TGTGCCAGCAGTGGATTCCTGGGGAGACAGGTCTTCGGTGAAAAACTGTTTTTT. This sequence encodes CASSGFLGRQVFGEKLFF.

The CDR3 here is CASSSMFRGNSPLHF. CDR3 bases: TGTGCCAGCAGCTCGATGTTCCGTGGTAATTCACCCCTCCACTTT. The chain carries TRBV12-3 or TRBV12-4 and TRBJ1-6; D is unclear. V lost 6 bases and J lost 6, with 15 bases in between. The CDR3 runs to 15 residues.

This clonotype has just a few counts. The rearrangement links TRBV20-1 to TRBJ1-2; D uncertain. The CDR3 is 15 amino acids. The ends were cut back, 6 bases at V and 5 bases at J, with 22 bases in the middle. Germline-derived CDR1 and CDR2 are DFQATT and SNEGSKA (reference sequence). The DNA of the CDR3 is TGCAGTGCCGAGCTGCCTACTCAGGAAGGTTATGGCTACACCTTC. Protein: CSAELPTQEGYGYTF.